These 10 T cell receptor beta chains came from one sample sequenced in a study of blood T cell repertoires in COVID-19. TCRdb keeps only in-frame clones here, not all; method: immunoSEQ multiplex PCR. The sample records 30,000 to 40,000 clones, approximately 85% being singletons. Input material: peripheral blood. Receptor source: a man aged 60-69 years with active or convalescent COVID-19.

Written as DNA, the CDR3 is TGCGCCAGCAGTGAGCCCAGGTCCACCTACAATGAGCAGTTCTTC. Protein sequence: CASSEPRSTYNEQFF. This rearrangement joins TRBV10-2 to TRBJ2-1, with unresolved D. Germline assignment: CDR1 WSHSY and CDR2 SAAADI. V shed 2 bases and J shed 2 bases, with 10 bases lying between them. The CDR3 sequence is 15 residues long.

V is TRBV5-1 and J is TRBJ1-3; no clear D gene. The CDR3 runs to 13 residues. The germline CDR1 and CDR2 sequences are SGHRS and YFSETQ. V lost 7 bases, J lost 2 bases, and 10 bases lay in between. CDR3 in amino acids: CASHNGPGNTIYF. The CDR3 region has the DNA TGCGCCAGCCACAATGGCCCTGGAAACACCATATATTTT.

The CDR3 loop is CASSLDRGLTEAFF. In DNA, the CDR3 is TGTGCCAGCAGCTTAGACAGGGGGCTTACTGAAGCTTTCTTT. This sequence joins TRBV7-8 and TRBJ1-1; 9 nucleotides align to TRBD1. CDR1 is SGHVS and CDR2 is FQNEAQ in the germline V gene. V trimming: 1 base; J trimming: 5 bases; junction bases outside the gene matches: 2. The CDR3 sequence is 14 residues long.

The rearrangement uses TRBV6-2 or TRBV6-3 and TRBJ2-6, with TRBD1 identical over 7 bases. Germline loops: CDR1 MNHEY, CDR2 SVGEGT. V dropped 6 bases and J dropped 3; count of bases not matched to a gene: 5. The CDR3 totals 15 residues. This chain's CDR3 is CASSFTGVGANVLTF. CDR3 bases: TGTGCCAGCAGCTTTACAGGGGTTGGGGCCAACGTCCTGACTTTC.

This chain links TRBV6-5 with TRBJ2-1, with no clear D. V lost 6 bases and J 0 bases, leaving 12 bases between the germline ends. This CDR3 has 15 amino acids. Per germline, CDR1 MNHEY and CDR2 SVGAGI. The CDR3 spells CASRGRSSSYNEQFF. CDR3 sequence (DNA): TGTGCCAGCAGAGGAAGGAGTAGCTCCTACAATGAGCAGTTCTTC.

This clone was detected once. CDR3 sequence: CASSRIQGAAGTGELFF. The CDR3, as DNA: TGTGCCAGCAGCCGAATACAGGGTGCGGCAGGTACCGGGGAGCTGTTTTTT. V and J are TRBV11-2 and TRBJ2-2, with a weak D call TRBD1 (6 bases). V was pared by 5 bases and J by 5 bases, with 21 bases between. Germline V gives CDR1 SGHAT, CDR2 FQNNGV. The CDR3 length is 17 residues.

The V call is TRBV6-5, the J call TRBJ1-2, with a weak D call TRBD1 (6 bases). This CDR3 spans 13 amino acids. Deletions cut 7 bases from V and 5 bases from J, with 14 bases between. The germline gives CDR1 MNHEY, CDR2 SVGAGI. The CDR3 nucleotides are TGTGCCAGCAATGGGGGCTCAGGATATGGCTACACCTTC. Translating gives CASNGGSGYGYTF.

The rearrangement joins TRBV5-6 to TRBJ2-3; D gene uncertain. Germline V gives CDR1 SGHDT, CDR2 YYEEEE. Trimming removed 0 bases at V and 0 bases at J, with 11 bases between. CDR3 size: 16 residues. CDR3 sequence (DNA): TGTGCCAGCAGCTTGGAACTCACCTCGAGCACAGATACGCAGTATTTT. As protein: CASSLELTSSTDTQYF.

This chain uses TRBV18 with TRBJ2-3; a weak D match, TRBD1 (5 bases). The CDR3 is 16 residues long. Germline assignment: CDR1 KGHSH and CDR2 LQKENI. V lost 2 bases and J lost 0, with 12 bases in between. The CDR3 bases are TGTGCCAGCTCACCAGGAACAGGCTCTAGCACAGATACGCAGTATTTT. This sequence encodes CASSPGTGSSTDTQYF.

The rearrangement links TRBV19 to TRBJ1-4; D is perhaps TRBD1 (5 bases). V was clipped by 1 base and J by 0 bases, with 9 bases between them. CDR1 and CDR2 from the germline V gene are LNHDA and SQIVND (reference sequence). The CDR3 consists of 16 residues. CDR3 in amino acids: CASSIGRGSTNEKLFF. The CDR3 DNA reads TGTGCCAGTAGTATAGGAAGGGGTTCAACTAATGAAAAACTGTTTTTT.